These 32 T cell receptor beta chains came from one sample sequenced in a study of T cell repertoires in cytomegalovirus infection. TCRdb re-called the reads through MiXCR, storing one row per CDR3 protein. This sample carries hundreds of thousands of distinct CDR3 sequences, 24% of them seen once, and the ten largest clones take roughly 8%. Source material: CD8+ T cells from PBMCs. Receptors originate from a human donor in good health (CMV status not recorded). Some clones in this sample may be carry-over from other donors' samples.

Only one count was recorded for this clonotype. A much larger clone lies a single base off, so this may be a read error. The genes are TRBV12-5 and TRBJ2-2; 8 bases are shared with TRBD1. The CDR3 extends over 18 amino acids. V lost 7 bases and J lost 0; bases outside the gene matches: 13. Looked up from germline, CDR1 is LGHNT and CDR2 is FRNRAP. The CDR3 DNA reads TGTGCTAGTGATACGACCTTCGGACAGGGATCGAACACCGGGGAGCTGTTTTTT. Translation gives CASDTTFGQGSNTGELFF.

V is TRBV28 and J is TRBJ1-6; D is ambiguous. CDR3 size: 16 residues. Germline CDR1 is MDHEN and CDR2 is SYDVKM. Trimming cost V 3 bases and J 0 bases, with 9 bases left between them. This chain's CDR3 is CASSFPGSSYNSPLHF. CDR3 DNA: TGTGCCAGCAGTTTTCCGGGCAGCTCCTATAATTCACCCCTCCACTTT.

This clonotype was counted a few times. This chain links TRBV15 with TRBJ1-1; D not resolved. Between the trimmed V and J ends, which lost 9 bases and 0 bases, there was a span of 8 bases. CDR3 size: 12 residues. Germline CDR1 and CDR2: LNHNV and YYDKDF (reference sequence). The CDR3 loop reads CATQWMNTEAFF. The CDR3 DNA is TGTGCCACTCAATGGATGAACACTGAAGCTTTCTTT. The whole variable domain, filled in from reference TRBV15 and TRBJ1-1, reads DAMVIQNPRYQVTQFGKPVTLSCSQTLNHNVMYWYQQKSSQAPKLLFHYYDKDFNNEADTPDNFQSRRPNTSFCFLDIRSPGLGDTAMYLCATQWMNTEAFFGQGTRLTVV.

The J gene is TRBJ2-7, the V gene TRBV15; D tentatively reads TRBD1 or TRBD2 (5 bases each). Trimming took 3 bases from V and 0 from J, leaving 12 bases between them. The CDR3 runs 15 residues. Germline CDR1 is LNHNV and CDR2 is YYDKDF (reference sequence). The CDR3 spells CATSRVGESSYEQYV. In DNA form, the CDR3 reads TGTGCCACCAGCAGGGTAGGGGAGAGCTCCTACGAGCAGTACGTC.

This clonotype was picked up a small number of times. V gene TRBV6-1 combines with J gene TRBJ2-3; 7 bases agree with TRBD2. V shed 4 bases, J shed 4 bases, and the junction held 8 bases outside the gene matches. Looked up from germline, CDR1 is MNHNS and CDR2 is SASEGT. This CDR3 contains 15 residues. CDR3 region: CASSVRVSGSDTQYF. In DNA, the CDR3 is TGTGCCAGCAGTGTACGGGTTAGCGGGTCAGATACGCAGTATTTT.

This clonotype was observed a handful of times. The CDR3 region has the DNA TGTGCCAGCAGTTACTCGAGGGGGACTGGGGCCAACGTCCTGACTTTC. It is translated as CASSYSRGTGANVLTF. The rearrangement links TRBV6-6 to TRBJ2-6, with D maybe TRBD1 (6 bases). CDR3 length equals 16 residues. Germline lookup yields CDR1 MNHNY and CDR2 SVGAGI (reference sequence). V shed 0 bases and J shed 2 bases, with 8 bases lying between them.

As regards this clonotype: A read error is possible here, since a much larger clone lies one base away. This chain links TRBV27 with TRBJ1-2, with D perhaps matching TRBD1 (5 bases). V was shortened by 4 bases and J by 8 bases, with 17 bases between the two germline ends. This CDR3 spans 14 amino acids. Germline lookup yields CDR1 MNHEY and CDR2 SMNVEV (reference sequence). DNA for the CDR3: TGTGCCAGCAGTTCCCGCAGGGATTCTAGCGGCTACACCTTC. Translated, it gives CASSSRRDSSGYTF.

This clonotype occurred many times. This chain connects TRBV7-9 to TRBJ2-7; D not resolved. Germline CDR1 SEHNR, CDR2 FQNEAQ (reference sequence). With 5 bases removed from V and 1 base from J, the gap between germline ends came to 9 bases. The CDR3 contains 13 residues. The CDR3 here is CASSGTMSYEQYF. CDR3 bases: TGTGCCAGCAGCGGCACGATGTCCTACGAGCAGTACTTC.

Only a few counts were recorded for this clonotype. V usage is TRBV29-1 and J usage is TRBJ1-2; no firm D call. CDR1 is SQVTM, CDR2 ANQGSEA, per germline. V was shortened by 6 bases and J by 0 bases, with 11 bases between the two germline ends. This CDR3 has 13 residues. Here the CDR3 reads CSVLTTANYGYTF. CDR3 nucleotide sequence: TGCAGCGTCCTGACTACGGCTAACTATGGCTACACCTTC.

The table lists this clonotype with many counts. The rearrangement joins TRBV11-2 to TRBJ2-5, with 7 positions matching TRBD1. This CDR3 has 16 amino acids. The germline V gene has CDR1 SGHAT and CDR2 FQNNGV. V shed 6 bases, J shed 2 bases, and the junction held 12 bases outside the gene matches. CDR3 protein: CASSLGDSLLQETQYF. CDR3 DNA: TGTGCCAGCAGTTTGGGGGACAGCCTTCTACAAGAGACCCAGTACTTC.

This clonotype has a single count. This sequence joins TRBV9 and TRBJ2-1, with 9 bases fitting TRBD1. Germline V gives CDR1 SGDLS, CDR2 YYNGEE. The J segment lost 6 bases and the V segment lost 3 bases, leaving 7 bases of the junction unmatched. The CDR3 sequence is 15 residues long. CDR3 sequence (DNA): TGTGCCAGCAGCGGCCAAGTACAGGGGGCCAATGAGCAGTTCTTC. This gives the protein CASSGQVQGANEQFF. Supplemented by reference TRBV9 and TRBJ2-1, the full variable domain reads DSGVTQTPKHLITATGQRVTLRCSPRSGDLSVYWYQQSLDQGLQFLIQYYNGEERAKGNILERFSAQQFPDLHSELNLSSLELGDSALYFCASSGQVQGANEQFFGPGTRLTVL.

In this sample, this clonotype turned up many times. This chain joins TRBV7-8 and TRBJ2-1, with 8 bases lining up with TRBD2. J lost 3 bases, V lost 5 bases, and 15 bases had no gene match. Germline V CDR1 and CDR2: SGHVS, FQNEAQ. This CDR3 is 18 amino acids long. CDR3 region: CASSHPVTSGPFYNEQFF. The DNA of the CDR3 is TGTGCCAGCAGCCACCCTGTCACTAGCGGTCCCTTCTACAATGAGCAGTTCTTC.

The V call is TRBV20-1, the J call TRBJ1-2; the D is unclear. The germline CDR1 and CDR2 sequences are DFQATT and SNEGSKA (reference sequence). V was shortened by 1 base and J by 9 bases, with 9 bases between the two germline ends. The CDR3 is 11 amino acids. Here the CDR3 reads CSARVSGSYTF. CDR3 coding DNA: TGCAGTGCTAGAGTCTCGGGGAGCTACACCTTC.

This clonotype was picked up many times. The chain is built from TRBV20-1 and TRBJ2-1, with TRBD2 matching 10 bases. V trimming: 4 bases; J trimming: 9 bases; junction bases outside the gene matches: 9. The CDR3 totals 14 residues. CDR1 DFQATT and CDR2 SNEGSKA come from the germline V gene (reference sequence). The CDR3 reads CSATLSGGAGEQFF. The CDR3 DNA sequence: TGCAGTGCTACCCTGAGCGGGGGGGCCGGTGAGCAGTTCTTC.

The chain recombines TRBV6-2 or TRBV6-3 with TRBJ2-2; 8 nucleotides match TRBD1. Germline CDR1 reads MNHEY; CDR2 reads SVGEGT. Germline trimming cut 2 bases from V and 4 bases from J; bases unmatched to any gene: 9. There are 17 residues in the CDR3. The DNA for the CDR3 is TGTGCCAGCAGTTACAATCCCGGACAGGGCACCACCGGGGAGCTGTTTTTT. Protein sequence: CASSYNPGQGTTGELFF.

J is TRBJ1-1 and V is TRBV2, with D unresolved. V lost 7 bases to trimming and J lost 7 bases, with 13 bases between them. The germline V gene has CDR1 SNHLY and CDR2 FYNNEI. The CDR3 is made up of 12 amino acids. CDR3 loop: CASTVVTFEAFF. In DNA form, the CDR3 reads TGTGCCAGCACAGTCGTCACCTTTGAAGCTTTCTTT.

The V and J genes are TRBV4-2 and TRBJ2-2; possibly TRBD2 for D (5 bases). The length of the CDR3 is 17 residues. Looked up from germline, CDR1 is LGHNA and CDR2 is YNFKEQ. V lost 0 bases, J lost 0 bases, and 11 bases lay in between. The CDR3 spells CASSQDFGIANTGELFF. CDR3 sequence (DNA): TGTGCCAGCAGCCAAGATTTCGGGATTGCGAACACCGGGGAGCTGTTTTTT.

The chain is built from TRBV7-6 and TRBJ1-2; unclear D gene. This CDR3 has 12 amino acids. Germline CDR1 is SGHVS and CDR2 is FNYEAQ. V dropped 0 bases and J dropped 6 bases, with 5 bases sitting between them. CDR3 sequence reads: CASSLASNGYTF. As DNA, the CDR3 is TGTGCCAGCAGCTTAGCCAGCAATGGCTACACCTTC.

V and J are TRBV7-9 and TRBJ2-2; D is possibly TRBD1 or TRBD2 (6 bases each). The CDR3 runs 19 residues. The V gene lost 4 bases and the J gene lost 2 bases, with 23 bases spanning the gap. Germline values: CDR1 SEHNR, CDR2 FQNEAQ (reference sequence). CDR3 in amino acids: CASSSTATGGTTNTGELFF. CDR3 coding DNA: TGTGCCAGCAGCTCTACAGCGACCGGCGGGACAACTAACACCGGGGAGCTGTTTTTT.

As DNA, the CDR3 is TGTGCCAGCAGTTTGCGCAGATACATCCAAGAGACCCAGTACTTC. Protein product: CASSLRRYIQETQYF. This chain links TRBV12-3 or TRBV12-4 with TRBJ2-5; no definite D call. This CDR3 has 15 residues. V was pared by 3 bases and J by 1 base, with 12 bases between.

V usage is TRBV6-5 and J usage is TRBJ2-1, with D possibly being TRBD1 (6 bases). Looked up from germline, CDR1 is MNHEY and CDR2 is SVGAGI. V shed 6 bases and J shed 0 bases, with 27 bases lying between them. This CDR3 region has 20 residues. The CDR3 DNA follows: TGTGCCAGCAGGAACTTCGAACAGGGCGAGGGTTTTAGCTCCTACAATGAGCAGTTCTTC. Translation gives CASRNFEQGEGFSSYNEQFF.

The V and J genes are TRBV14 and TRBJ2-7; TRBD2 matches at 7 bases. The germline gives CDR1 SGHDN, CDR2 FVKESK. The ends lost 4 bases at V and 4 bases at J; junction bases unmatched: 10. The CDR3 loop spans 15 amino acids. The CDR3 DNA sequence: TGTGCCAGCAGCCTTCGGGGGGACCCTCCATACGAGCAGTACTTC. This codes for CASSLRGDPPYEQYF.

This clonotype was recorded at least ten times. This sequence joins TRBV7-2 and TRBJ1-1; TRBD1 matches 8 bases. Germline V CDR1 and CDR2: SGHTA, FQGNSA. Trimming removed 4 bases from V and 2 bases from J; junction bases left unmatched: 3. The CDR3 has 14 amino acids. CDR3 region: CASSSGGSNTEAFF. CDR3 bases: TGTGCCAGCAGCTCAGGGGGCTCTAACACTGAAGCTTTCTTT.

The chain recombines TRBV6-2 or TRBV6-3 with TRBJ1-5; the match to TRBD1 covers 7 bases. This CDR3 is built from 15 residues. With V trimmed by 7 bases and J by 3 bases, 9 bases remained unmatched. Germline V gene data show CDR1 as MNHEY and CDR2 as SVGEGT. For the CDR3, the DNA is TGTGCCAGCACCCAACTAGGGGGCGACAATCAGCCCCAGCATTTT. This encodes CASTQLGGDNQPQHF.

This clonotype was counted a few times. The chain has TRBV29-1 and TRBJ2-1; 12 nucleotides match TRBD2. Losses at the gene ends were 4 bases for V and 2 bases for J; bases not matched to a gene: 3. CDR1 and CDR2 (germline): SQVTM, ANQGSEA. The CDR3 loop spans 15 amino acids. The CDR3 DNA sequence: TGCAGCGTTGGGTCTAGCGGGGGGGCCTACAATGAGCAGTTCTTC. It yields the protein CSVGSSGGAYNEQFF.

This clonotype was observed at least ten times. The V call is TRBV7-9, the J call TRBJ2-1, with TRBD1 as a possible D gene (5 bases). The V end lost 8 bases, the J end lost 0 bases, and 11 bases lay between the germline ends. CDR3 length: 14 residues. Germline V lookup: CDR1 SEHNR, CDR2 FQNEAQ (reference sequence). The CDR3 reads CASRGQGSYNEQFF. The DNA of the CDR3 is TGTGCCAGCCGTGGGCAGGGCTCCTACAATGAGCAGTTCTTC.

This clonotype was picked up a small number of times. This rearrangement joins TRBV29-1 to TRBJ2-4, with 9 bases lining up with TRBD1. Germline values: CDR1 SQVTM, CDR2 ANQGSEA. The length of the CDR3 is 16 residues. Trimming took 7 bases from V and 2 from J; bases not matched to a gene: 12. The CDR3 DNA reads as TGCAGCGCCTTGGGGGGGACAGGGTGGACCAAAAACATTCAGTACTTC. This translates into CSALGGTGWTKNIQYF.

As concerns this clonotype: This clone may be a read error of a much larger clone one base away. The chain carries TRBV4-2 and TRBJ2-1; TRBD1 aligns across 10 bases. After removal of 2 bases from V and 2 bases from J, the junction contained 3 bases not matched to a gene. The CDR3 runs 16 residues. Per the germline V gene, CDR1 is LGHNA and CDR2 is YNFKEQ. CDR3 coding DNA: TGTGCCAGCAGCCAATTAGGACAGGGGGCCTACAATGAGCAGTTCTTC. Amino acid sequence: CASSQLGQGAYNEQFF.

The chain is built from TRBV12-3 or TRBV12-4 and TRBJ2-5; unclear D gene. The CDR3 extends over 14 amino acids. Deletions cut 5 bases from V and 2 bases from J, with 12 bases between. The CDR3 DNA follows: TGTGCCAGCAGTCCTACAGAAACTCAAGAGACCCAGTACTTC. Its translation is CASSPTETQETQYF.

The chain recombines TRBV6-8 with TRBJ2-7; possibly TRBD2 for D (7 bases). V was cut by 6 bases and J by 1 base, with 19 bases left in between. This CDR3 spans 16 amino acids. Germline V gene sequence: CDR1 MNHGY, CDR2 SAAAGT. CDR3: CASRKLDGGPSYEQYF. The CDR3 nucleotides read TGTGCCAGCAGGAAATTAGACGGGGGGCCTTCCTACGAGCAGTACTTC.

There are a few counts of this clonotype. V usage is TRBV28 and J usage is TRBJ2-5, with D possibly being TRBD2 (5 bases). V lost 6 bases and J 1 base, leaving 18 bases between the germline ends. Germline V gene sequence: CDR1 MDHEN, CDR2 SYDVKM. The CDR3 is 16 amino acids. The CDR3 protein is CASSSAKLGPQETQYF. The CDR3 bases are TGTGCCAGCAGCTCTGCCAAACTAGGTCCCCAAGAGACCCAGTACTTC.

The V gene is TRBV20-1, the J gene TRBJ2-7; D is perhaps TRBD2 (5 bases). The CDR3 covers 13 residues. Trimming removed 6 bases at V and 3 bases at J, with 15 bases between. Germline CDR1 is DFQATT and CDR2 is SNEGSKA (reference sequence). This chain's CDR3 is CSAPGTEDYEQYV. The CDR3 region has the DNA TGCAGTGCCCCGGGAACGGAAGACTACGAGCAGTACGTC.